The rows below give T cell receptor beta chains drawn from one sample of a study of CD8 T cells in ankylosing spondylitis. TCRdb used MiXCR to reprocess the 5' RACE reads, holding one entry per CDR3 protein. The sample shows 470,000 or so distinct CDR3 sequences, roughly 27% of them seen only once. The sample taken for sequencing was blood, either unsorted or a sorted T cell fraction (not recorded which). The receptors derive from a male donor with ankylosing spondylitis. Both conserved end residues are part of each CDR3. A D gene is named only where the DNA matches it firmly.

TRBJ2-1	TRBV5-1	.	CASSMGRGVLGSYNEQFF
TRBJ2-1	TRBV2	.	CASSRGPRASYNEQFF
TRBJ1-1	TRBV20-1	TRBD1	CSAQTGMAAFF
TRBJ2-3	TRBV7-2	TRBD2	CASSLRAGAGGTDTQYF
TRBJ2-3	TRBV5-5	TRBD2	CASSLFGASGSGDTQYF
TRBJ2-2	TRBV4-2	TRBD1	CASSQDRGGRELFF
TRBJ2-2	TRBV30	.	CAWSEGFPTGELFF
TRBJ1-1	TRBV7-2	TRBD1	CASSLTAGGAFF
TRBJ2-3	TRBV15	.	CATRGPGAHSTDTQYF
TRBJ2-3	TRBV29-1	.	CSVEDQLGDTQYF
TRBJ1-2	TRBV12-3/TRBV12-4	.	CASSPRVHYGYTF
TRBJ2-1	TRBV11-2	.	CASSPHISSGYNEQFF
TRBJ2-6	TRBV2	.	CASSEFGDRFSGANVLTF
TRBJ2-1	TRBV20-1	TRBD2	CSAKKAGVNEQFF
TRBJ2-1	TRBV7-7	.	CASSLWGDNEQFF
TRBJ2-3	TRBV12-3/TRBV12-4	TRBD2	CASSFAMTSGSSDTQYF
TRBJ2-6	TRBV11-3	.	CASSLIGTGANVLTF